This T cell receptor beta chain is from a study of T cell repertoires in cytomegalovirus infection. This CDR3 has 12 amino acids. Trimming removed 4 bases at V and 8 bases at J, with 11 bases between. Germline V gives CDR1 MGHRA, CDR2 YSYEKL. This clonotype was detected ten times or more. Antigen unknown. Each CDR3 protein gets one entry after TCRdb re-called the reads with MiXCR. The sample carries 150,000 or so distinct CDR3 sequences, more than 25% recorded once. The source material was CD8+ T cells from cultured PBMCs, sampled from culture after CMV antigen stimulation. The chain links TRBV4-1 to TRBJ1-1, with unresolved D. This clonotype was sampled from a human donor in good health (CMV status not recorded). Some clones in this sample may be carry-over from other donors' samples. The CDR3 sequence is CASSPFEGEAFF. CDR3 DNA: TGCGCCAGCAGCCCATTCGAAGGGGAAGCTTTCTTT.